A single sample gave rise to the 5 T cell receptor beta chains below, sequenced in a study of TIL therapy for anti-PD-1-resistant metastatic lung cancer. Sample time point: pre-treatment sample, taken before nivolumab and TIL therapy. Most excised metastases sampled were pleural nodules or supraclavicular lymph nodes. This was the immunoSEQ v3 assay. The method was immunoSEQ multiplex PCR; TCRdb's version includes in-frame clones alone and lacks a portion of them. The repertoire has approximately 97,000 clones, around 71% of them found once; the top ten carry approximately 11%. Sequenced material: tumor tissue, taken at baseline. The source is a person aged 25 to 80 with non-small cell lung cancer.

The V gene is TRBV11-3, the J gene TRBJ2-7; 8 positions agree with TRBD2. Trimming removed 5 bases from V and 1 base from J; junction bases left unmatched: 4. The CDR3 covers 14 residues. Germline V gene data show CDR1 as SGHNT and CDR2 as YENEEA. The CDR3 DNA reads TGTGCCAGCAGCCCGACTAGCGAATCCTACGAGCAGTACTTC. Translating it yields CASSPTSESYEQYF.

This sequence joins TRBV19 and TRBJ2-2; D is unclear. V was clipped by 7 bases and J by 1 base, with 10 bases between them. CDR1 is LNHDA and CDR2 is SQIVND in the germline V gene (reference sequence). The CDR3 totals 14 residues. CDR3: CASTMGLNTGELFF. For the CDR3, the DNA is TGTGCCAGTACCATGGGCTTGAACACCGGGGAGCTGTTTTTT.

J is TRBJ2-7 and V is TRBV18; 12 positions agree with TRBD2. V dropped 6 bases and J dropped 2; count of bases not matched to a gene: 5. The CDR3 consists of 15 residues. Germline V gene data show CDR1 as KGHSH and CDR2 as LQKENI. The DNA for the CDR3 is TGTGCCAGCTCTTCTAGCGGGGGGGCCCCCTACGAGCAGTACTTC. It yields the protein CASSSSGGAPYEQYF.

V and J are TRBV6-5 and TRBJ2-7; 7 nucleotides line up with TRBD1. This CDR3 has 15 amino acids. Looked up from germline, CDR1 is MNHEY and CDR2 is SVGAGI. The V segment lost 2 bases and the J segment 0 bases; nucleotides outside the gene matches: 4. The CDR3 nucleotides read TGTGCCAGCAGTTACGATGCAGGGGGCTCCTACGAGCAGTACTTC. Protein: CASSYDAGGSYEQYF.

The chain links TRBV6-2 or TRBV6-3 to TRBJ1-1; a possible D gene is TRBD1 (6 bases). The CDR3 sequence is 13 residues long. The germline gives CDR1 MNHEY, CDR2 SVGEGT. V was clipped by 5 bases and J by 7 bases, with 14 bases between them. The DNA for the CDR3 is TGTGCCAGCAGTCGTTCAGGGGCGGGTGAAGCTTTCTTT. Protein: CASSRSGAGEAFF.